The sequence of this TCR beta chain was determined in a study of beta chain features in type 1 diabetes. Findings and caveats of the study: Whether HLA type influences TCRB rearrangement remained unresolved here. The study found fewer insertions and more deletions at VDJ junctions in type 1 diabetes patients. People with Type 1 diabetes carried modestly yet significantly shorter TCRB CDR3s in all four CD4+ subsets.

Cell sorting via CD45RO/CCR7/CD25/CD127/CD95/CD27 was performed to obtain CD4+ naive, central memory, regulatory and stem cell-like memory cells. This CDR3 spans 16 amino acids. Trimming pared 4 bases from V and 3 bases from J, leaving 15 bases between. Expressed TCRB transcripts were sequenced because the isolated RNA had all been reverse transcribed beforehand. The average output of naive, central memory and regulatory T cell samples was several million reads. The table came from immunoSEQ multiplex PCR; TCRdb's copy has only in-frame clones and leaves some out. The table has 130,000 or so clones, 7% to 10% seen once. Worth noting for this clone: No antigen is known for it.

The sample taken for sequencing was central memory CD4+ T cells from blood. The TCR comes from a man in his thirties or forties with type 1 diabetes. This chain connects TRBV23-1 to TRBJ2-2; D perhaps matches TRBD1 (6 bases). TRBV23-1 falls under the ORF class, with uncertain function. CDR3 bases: TGCGCCAGCAGTCGACGACGACAGGAAGACACCGGGGAGCTGTTTTTT. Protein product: CASSRRRQEDTGELFF.